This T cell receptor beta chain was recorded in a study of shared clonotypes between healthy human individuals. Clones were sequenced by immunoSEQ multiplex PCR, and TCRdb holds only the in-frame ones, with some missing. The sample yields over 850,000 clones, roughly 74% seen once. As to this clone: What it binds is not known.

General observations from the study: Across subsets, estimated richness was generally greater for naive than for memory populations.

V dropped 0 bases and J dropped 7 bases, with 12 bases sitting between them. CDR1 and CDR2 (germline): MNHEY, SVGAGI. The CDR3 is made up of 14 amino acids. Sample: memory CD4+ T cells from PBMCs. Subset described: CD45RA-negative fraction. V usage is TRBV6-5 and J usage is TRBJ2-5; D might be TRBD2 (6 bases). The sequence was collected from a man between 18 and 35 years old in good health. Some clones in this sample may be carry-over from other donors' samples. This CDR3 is CASSYSMEGRTQYF. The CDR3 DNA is TGTGCCAGCAGTTACTCTATGGAGGGGAGGACCCAGTACTTC.